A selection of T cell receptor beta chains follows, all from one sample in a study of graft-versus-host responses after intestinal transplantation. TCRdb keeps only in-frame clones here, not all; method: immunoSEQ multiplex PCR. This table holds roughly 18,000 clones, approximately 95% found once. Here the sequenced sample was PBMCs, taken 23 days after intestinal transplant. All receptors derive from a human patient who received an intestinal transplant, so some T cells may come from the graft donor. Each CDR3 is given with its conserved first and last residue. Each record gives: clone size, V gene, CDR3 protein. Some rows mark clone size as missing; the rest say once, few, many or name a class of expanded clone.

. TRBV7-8 CASSHERETSPLHF
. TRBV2 CASRWTSGTSYEQYF
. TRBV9 CASSVGQGDYEQYF
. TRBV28 CASSFRRATNEKLFF
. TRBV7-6 CASSMTGPESPLHF
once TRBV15 CATSSTESYEQYF
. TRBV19 CASSIGQAISYEQYF
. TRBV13 CASSSRGVYGYTF
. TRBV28 CASSLHRDRRSYEQYF
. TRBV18 CASSPDGARGAEYNEQFF
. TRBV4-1 CASSRMPGEVNKNEQFF
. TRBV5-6 CASSPYRRQGIDYGYTF
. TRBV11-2 CASSLDAGLAGGSDTQYF
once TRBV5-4 CASSPFSEGSTNEKLFF
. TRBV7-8 CASSLLSRADRTNEKLFF
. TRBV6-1 CASSLDRAQPQHF
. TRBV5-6 CASSPGTETQYF
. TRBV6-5 CASSYSYVAPQHF